The 16 T cell receptor beta chains below all came from one sample that was sequenced in a study of T cell responses to AZD1222 COVID-19 vaccine. Libraries were prepared by immunoSEQ multiplex PCR; TCRdb keeps only in-frame clonotypes and omits some of them. The data hold some 130,000 clones, with roughly nine tenths observed a single time. This specimen consisted of peripheral blood, obtained on day 0 of AZD1222 vaccination. Receptor source: an adult in good health.

The rearrangement links TRBV9 to TRBJ1-4, with TRBD1 matching 12 bases. There are 15 residues in the CDR3. V shed 4 bases and J 8 bases; nucleotides not matched to a gene: 6. Germline CDR1 SGDLS, CDR2 YYNGEE. The CDR3, as DNA: TGTGCCAGCAGCCTAGACGGGACAGGGGGCGAAAAACTGTTTTTT. Encoded protein: CASSLDGTGGEKLFF.

V usage is TRBV5-6 and J usage is TRBJ1-5, with a weak D call TRBD1 (6 bases). This CDR3 has 16 amino acids. V was shortened by 2 bases and J by 0 bases, with 12 bases between the two germline ends. Germline V gene sequence: CDR1 SGHDT, CDR2 YYEEEE. As DNA, the CDR3 is TGTGCCAGCAGCTTCTCAAGACAGGTTAGCAATCAGCCCCAGCATTTT. It translates to CASSFSRQVSNQPQHF.

The V call is TRBV6-2 or TRBV6-3, the J call TRBJ1-6, with 7 bases matching TRBD1. CDR3 size: 15 residues. CDR1 MNHEY and CDR2 SVGEGT come from the germline V gene. Trimming took 6 bases from V and 5 from J; bases not matched to a gene: 7. The CDR3 loop reads CASSRGTTNNSPLHF. As DNA, the CDR3 is TGTGCCAGCAGCAGGGGGACTACGAATAATTCACCCCTCCACTTT.

V usage is TRBV19 and J usage is TRBJ2-2; no definite D call. This CDR3 has 15 residues. Trimming took off 2 bases at V and 4 bases at J, with 11 bases between the two ends. Per the germline V gene, CDR1 is LNHDA and CDR2 is SQIVND (reference sequence). The CDR3 loop reads CASSITGQTTGELFF. CDR3 nucleotide sequence: TGTGCCAGTAGTATAACCGGCCAGACCACCGGGGAGCTGTTTTTT. Full variable domain (missing parts from reference TRBV19 and TRBJ2-2): DGGITQSPKYLFRKEGQNVTLSCEQNLNHDAMYWYRQDPGQGLRLIYYSQIVNDFQKGDIAEGYSVSREKKESFPLTVTSAQKNPTAFYLCASSITGQTTGELFFGEGSRLTVL.

The chain links TRBV29-1 to TRBJ2-3; D remains ambiguous. Germline lookup yields CDR1 SQVTM and CDR2 ANQGSEA. There are 14 residues in the CDR3. The V end lost 1 base, the J end lost 2 bases, and 10 bases lay between the germline ends. CDR3 sequence reads: CSVEGPHDTDTQYF. In nucleotides, the CDR3 is TGCAGCGTTGAAGGGCCCCACGACACAGATACGCAGTATTTT.

The chain couples TRBV5-1 to TRBJ1-2; 9 bases fit TRBD1. V lost 0 bases, J lost 8 bases, and 8 bases stayed unmatched. Looked up from germline, CDR1 is SGHRS and CDR2 is YFSETQ. The CDR3 has 15 amino acids. This chain's CDR3 is CASSLDGTGFRGYTF. CDR3 in DNA: TGCGCCAGCAGCTTGGACGGGACAGGGTTTAGGGGCTACACCTTC. Supplemented by reference TRBV5-1 and TRBJ1-2, the full variable domain reads KAGVTQTPRYLIKTRGQQVTLSCSPISGHRSVSWYQQTPGQGLQFLFEYFSETQRNKGNFPGRFSGRQFSNSRSEMNVSTLELGDSALYLCASSLDGTGFRGYTFGSGTRLTVV.

V usage is TRBV11-2 and J usage is TRBJ2-7; D tentatively reads TRBD1 or TRBD2 (5 bases each). Germline assignment: CDR1 SGHAT and CDR2 FQNNGV. Trimming took off 0 bases at V and 2 bases at J, with 11 bases between the two ends. This CDR3 spans 15 amino acids. CDR3 region: CASSLERGETYEQYF. DNA for the CDR3: TGTGCCAGCAGCTTAGAAAGGGGAGAAACCTACGAGCAGTACTTC.

The chain is built from TRBV5-1 and TRBJ1-1; unclear D gene. In germline, CDR1 is SGHRS, CDR2 YFSETQ. The CDR3 contains 13 residues. Trimming left V 2 bases short and J 1 base short, with 6 bases between. The CDR3 DNA reads TGCGCCAGCAGCTTCACAGAGAACACTGAAGCTTTCTTT. It codes for CASSFTENTEAFF.

The chain is built from TRBV11-2 and TRBJ2-7; D is undetermined. Germline CDR1 and CDR2: SGHAT and FQNNGV. Trimming pared 5 bases from V and 3 bases from J, leaving 5 bases between. This CDR3 comprises 11 residues. DNA for the CDR3: TGTGCCAGCAGCCCAAGCTACGAGCAGTACTTC. It yields the protein CASSPSYEQYF.

A few counts support this clone. The V gene is TRBV28, the J gene TRBJ2-5; TRBD2 aligns across 10 bases. The trim removed 3 bases at V and 1 base at J, leaving 14 bases unmatched. Germline CDR1 is MDHEN and CDR2 is SYDVKM. The CDR3 runs 19 residues. CDR3 bases: TGTGCCAGCAGTTTGTCGCTGGCTAGCGGGAGCCCCGGCCAAGAGACCCAGTACTTC. This sequence encodes CASSLSLASGSPGQETQYF.

This clone was seen a few times. This rearrangement joins TRBV6-4 to TRBJ1-6, with TRBD1 as a possible D gene (5 bases). The CDR3 has 13 residues. V lost 5 bases, J lost 5 bases, and 7 bases lay in between. Germline CDR1 is MRHNA and CDR2 is SNTAGT. CDR3 in amino acids: CASSRDHNSPLHF. The CDR3 region has the DNA TGTGCCAGCAGTCGGGACCATAATTCACCCCTCCACTTT.

V usage is TRBV7-2 and J usage is TRBJ2-1; tentatively, D is TRBD2 (6 bases). Germline CDR1 reads SGHTA; CDR2 reads FQGNSA. The V end lost 3 bases, the J end lost 10 bases, and 10 bases lay between the germline ends. The CDR3 sequence is 12 residues long. The CDR3 reads CASSFDSGEQFF. CDR3 sequence (DNA): TGTGCCAGCAGCTTCGATAGCGGAGAGCAGTTCTTC.

In the case of this clone: One junction end disagrees with the germline gene, perhaps due to a read error. The genes are TRBV7-7 and TRBJ2-2, with TRBD1 matching over 7 bases. CDR3 size: 16 residues. Germline V gene data show CDR1 as SSHAT and CDR2 as FNYEAQ (reference sequence). The CDR3 protein is CASSLVGTANAGELFF. DNA for the CDR3: TGTGCTAGCAGCTTAGTCGGGACAGCTAATGCCGGGGAGCTGTTTTTT.

The rearrangement links TRBV10-3 to TRBJ1-2; 12 positions agree with TRBD1. Germline V gene sequence: CDR1 ENHRY, CDR2 SYGVKD. J lost 2 bases, V lost 4 bases, and 8 bases had no gene match. The CDR3 contains 17 residues. CDR3 protein: CAISGRDRGRANYGYTF. The CDR3 DNA reads TGTGCCATCAGTGGCCGGGACAGGGGGCGGGCGAACTATGGCTACACCTTC.

The V gene is TRBV7-9, the J gene TRBJ2-7, with 12 nucleotides matching TRBD1. The CDR3 runs to 15 residues. Unmatched junction bases numbered 6, after V lost 5 bases and J lost 4 bases. Germline values: CDR1 SEHNR, CDR2 FQNEAQ (reference sequence). CDR3 DNA: TGTGCCAGCAGCCGGGGACAGGGGGCTTTATACGAGCAGTACTTC. Translating it yields CASSRGQGALYEQYF.

V is TRBV20-1 and J is TRBJ1-1; weak D call: TRBD1 (6 bases). Germline values: CDR1 DFQATT, CDR2 SNEGSKA (reference sequence). With 6 bases removed from V and 7 bases from J, the gap between germline ends came to 12 bases. The CDR3 has 11 residues. The CDR3: CSAHQGLEAFF. The CDR3 bases are TGCAGTGCGCATCAGGGGCTTGAAGCTTTCTTT.